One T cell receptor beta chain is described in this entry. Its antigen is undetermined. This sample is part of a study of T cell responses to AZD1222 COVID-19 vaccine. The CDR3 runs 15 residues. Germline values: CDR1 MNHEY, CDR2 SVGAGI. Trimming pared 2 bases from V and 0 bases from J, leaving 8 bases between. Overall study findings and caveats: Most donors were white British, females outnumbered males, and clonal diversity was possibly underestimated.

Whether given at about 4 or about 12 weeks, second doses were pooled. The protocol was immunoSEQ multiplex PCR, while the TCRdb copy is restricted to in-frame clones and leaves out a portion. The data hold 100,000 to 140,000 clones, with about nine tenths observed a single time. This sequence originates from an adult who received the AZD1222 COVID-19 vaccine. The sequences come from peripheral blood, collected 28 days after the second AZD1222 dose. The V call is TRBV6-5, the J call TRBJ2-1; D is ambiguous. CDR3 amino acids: CASSYVADSYNEQFF. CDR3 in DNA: TGTGCCAGCAGTTACGTGGCCGACTCCTACAATGAGCAGTTCTTC.